This T cell receptor (beta chain) emerged from a study of CD8+CD57+ T cells in acquired aplastic anemia. Study-wide context: Average DNA yield from sorted CD4+ and CD8+ cells was 3.2 ug. Overall study findings and caveats: Researchers report that about 28 CD8+ CDR3 sequences appeared in both patients and controls. No significant difference in CD8+ Simpson's diversity was found between patients and controls.

It was genomic DNA that served as the template for profiling TCR beta VDJ and CDR3. A single record per CDR3 protein comes from TCRdb applying MiXCR to the reads. The sample consists of around 230,000 distinct CDR3 sequences, 60% to 65% of them appearing once. The table lists this clonotype with a few counts. The antigen is not known. The origin of this receptor is a human donor in good health. Sequencing used sorted CD4+, CD8+, or CD8+CD57+ T cells (not recorded which) from PBMCs.

CDR3 nucleotides: TGCAGCGTTGACAAACCGGGACAGGGTCGCTATGGCTACACCTTC. Encoded protein: CSVDKPGQGRYGYTF. The chain recombines TRBV29-1 with TRBJ1-2, with 9 bases lining up with TRBD1. Germline-derived CDR1 and CDR2 are SQVTM and ANQGSEA. J was trimmed by 4 bases and V by 3 bases; bases with no gene match: 9. The CDR3 extends over 15 amino acids.